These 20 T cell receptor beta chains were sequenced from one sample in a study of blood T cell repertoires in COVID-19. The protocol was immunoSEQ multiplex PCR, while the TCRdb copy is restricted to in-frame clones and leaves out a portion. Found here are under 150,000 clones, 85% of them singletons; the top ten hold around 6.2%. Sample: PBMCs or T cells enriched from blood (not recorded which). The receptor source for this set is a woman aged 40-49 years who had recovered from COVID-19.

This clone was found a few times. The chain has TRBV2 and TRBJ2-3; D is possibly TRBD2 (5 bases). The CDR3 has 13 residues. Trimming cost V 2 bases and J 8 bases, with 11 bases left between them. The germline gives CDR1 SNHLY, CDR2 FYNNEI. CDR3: CASSESGGGTQYF. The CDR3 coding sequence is TGTGCCAGCAGTGAATCTGGAGGAGGTACGCAGTATTTT.

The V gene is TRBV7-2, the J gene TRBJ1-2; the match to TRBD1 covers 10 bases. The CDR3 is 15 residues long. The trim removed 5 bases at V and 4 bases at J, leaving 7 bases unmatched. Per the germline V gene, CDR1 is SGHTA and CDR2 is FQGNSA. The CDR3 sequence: CASSLAGTGVYGYTF. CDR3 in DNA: TGTGCCAGCAGCCTTGCCGGGACAGGGGTCTATGGCTACACCTTC.

CDR3 DNA: TGTGCCAGCAGTGCAGGTGCTAATCAGCCCCAGCATTTT. It translates to CASSAGANQPQHF. The chain uses TRBV25-1 and TRBJ1-5; no clear D gene. Trimming took 4 bases from V and 4 from J, leaving 8 bases between them. The germline CDR1 and CDR2 sequences are MGHDK and SYGVNS. The CDR3 contains 13 residues.

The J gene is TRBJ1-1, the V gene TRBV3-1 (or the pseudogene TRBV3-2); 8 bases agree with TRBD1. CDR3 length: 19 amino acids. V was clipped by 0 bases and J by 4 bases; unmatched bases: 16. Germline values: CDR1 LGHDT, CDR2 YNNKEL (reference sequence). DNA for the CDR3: TGTGCCAGCAGCCAAGATTACGGGGACAGGCACCGCGGGGGCACTGAAGCTTTCTTT. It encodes CASSQDYGDRHRGGTEAFF.

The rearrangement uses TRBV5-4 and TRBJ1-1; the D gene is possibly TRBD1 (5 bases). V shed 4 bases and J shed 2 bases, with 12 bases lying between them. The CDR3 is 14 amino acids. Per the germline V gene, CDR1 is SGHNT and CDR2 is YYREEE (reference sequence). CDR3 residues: CASSLLQENTEAFF. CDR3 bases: TGTGCCAGCAGCCTATTACAGGAAAACACTGAAGCTTTCTTT.

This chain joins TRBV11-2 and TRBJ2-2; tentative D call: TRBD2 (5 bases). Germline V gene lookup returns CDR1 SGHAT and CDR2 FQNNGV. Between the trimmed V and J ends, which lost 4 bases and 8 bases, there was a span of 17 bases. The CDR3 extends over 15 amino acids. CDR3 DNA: TGTGCCAGCAGCTCCGGGATCTATACGTCGGGGGAGCTGTTTTTT. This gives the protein CASSSGIYTSGELFF.

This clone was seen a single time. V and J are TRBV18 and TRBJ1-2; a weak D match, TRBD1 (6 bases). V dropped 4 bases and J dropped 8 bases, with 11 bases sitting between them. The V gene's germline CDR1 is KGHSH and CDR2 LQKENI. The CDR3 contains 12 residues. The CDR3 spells CASSLGADGYTF. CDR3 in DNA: TGTGCCAGCTCACTGGGGGCGGACGGCTACACCTTC.

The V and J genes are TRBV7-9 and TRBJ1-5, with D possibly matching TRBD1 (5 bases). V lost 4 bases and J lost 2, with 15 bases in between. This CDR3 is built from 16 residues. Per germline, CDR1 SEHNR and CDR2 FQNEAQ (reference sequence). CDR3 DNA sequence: TGTGCCAGCAGCTCCCCTAAAGGGGAGGGCAATCAGCCCCAGCATTTT. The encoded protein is CASSSPKGEGNQPQHF. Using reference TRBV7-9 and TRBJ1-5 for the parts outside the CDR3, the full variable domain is DTGVSQNPRHKITKRGQNVTFRCDPISEHNRLYWYRQTLGQGPEFLTYFQNEAQLEKSRLLSDRFSAERPKGSFSTLEIQRTEQGDSAMYLCASSSPKGEGNQPQHFGDGTRLSIL.

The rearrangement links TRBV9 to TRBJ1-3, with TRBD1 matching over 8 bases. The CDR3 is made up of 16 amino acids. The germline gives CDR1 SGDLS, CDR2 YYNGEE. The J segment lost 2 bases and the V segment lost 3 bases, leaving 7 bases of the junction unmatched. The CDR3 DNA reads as TGTGCCAGCAGCGAAGACAGGGGTAAAGCTGGAAACACCATATATTTT. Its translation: CASSEDRGKAGNTIYF.

The CDR3 DNA follows: TGTGCCAGCAGCGTTTGGGGAGGAGTCGGGGAGCTGTTTTTT. Translated, it gives CASSVWGGVGELFF. The gene calls are TRBV9 and TRBJ2-2, with D possibly matching TRBD2 (6 bases). Germline V gene data show CDR1 as SGDLS and CDR2 as YYNGEE. V was clipped by 2 bases and J by 7 bases, with 12 bases between them. The CDR3 runs 14 residues.

The CDR3, as DNA: TGCGCCAGCAGTGGCGGGGCCCTGACTTTTAGCAATCAGCCCCAGCATTTT. It yields the protein CASSGGALTFSNQPQHF. The J gene is TRBJ1-5, the V gene TRBV10-2, with D possibly being TRBD1 (5 bases). Trimming took 4 bases from V and 0 from J, leaving 16 bases between them. The CDR3 consists of 17 residues. CDR1 is WSHSY and CDR2 is SAAADI in the germline V gene.

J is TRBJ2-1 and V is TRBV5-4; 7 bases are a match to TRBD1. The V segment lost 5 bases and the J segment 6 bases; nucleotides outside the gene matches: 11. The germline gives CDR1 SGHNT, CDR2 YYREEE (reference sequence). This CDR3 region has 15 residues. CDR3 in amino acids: CASSFRDRVFNEQFF. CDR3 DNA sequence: TGTGCCAGCAGTTTCCGGGACAGAGTTTTCAATGAGCAGTTCTTC.

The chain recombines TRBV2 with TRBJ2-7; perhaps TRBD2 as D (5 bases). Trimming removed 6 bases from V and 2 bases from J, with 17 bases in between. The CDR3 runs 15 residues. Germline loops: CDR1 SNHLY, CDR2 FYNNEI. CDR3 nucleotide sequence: TGTGCCAGCAGGGGAGAGGGATCCCGAACCTACGAGCAGTACTTC. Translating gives CASRGEGSRTYEQYF.

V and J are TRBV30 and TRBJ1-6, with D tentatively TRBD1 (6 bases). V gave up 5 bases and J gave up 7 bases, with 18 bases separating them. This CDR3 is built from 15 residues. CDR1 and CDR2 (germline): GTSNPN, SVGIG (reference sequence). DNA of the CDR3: TGTGCCTGGGAACACAGGGCCGCTTTCAATTCACCCCTCCACTTT. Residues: CAWEHRAAFNSPLHF.

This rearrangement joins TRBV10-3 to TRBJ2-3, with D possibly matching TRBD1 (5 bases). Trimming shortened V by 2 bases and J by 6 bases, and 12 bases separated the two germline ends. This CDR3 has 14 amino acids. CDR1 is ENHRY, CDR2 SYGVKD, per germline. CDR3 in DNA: TGTGCCATCAGTGAGGACTCAAAGGGGGATACGCAGTATTTT. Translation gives CAISEDSKGDTQYF.

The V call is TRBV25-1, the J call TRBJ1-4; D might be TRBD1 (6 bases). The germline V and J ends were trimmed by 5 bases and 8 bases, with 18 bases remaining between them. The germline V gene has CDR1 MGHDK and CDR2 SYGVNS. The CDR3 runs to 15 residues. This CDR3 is CASSLIQGVREKLFF. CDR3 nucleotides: TGTGCCAGCAGTCTCATACAGGGAGTCAGGGAAAAACTGTTTTTT.

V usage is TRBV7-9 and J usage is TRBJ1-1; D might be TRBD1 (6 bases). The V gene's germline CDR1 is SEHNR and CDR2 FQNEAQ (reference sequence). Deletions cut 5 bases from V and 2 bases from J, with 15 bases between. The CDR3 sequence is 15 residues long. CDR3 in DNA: TGTGCCAGCAGCCGGACCAGGGGCAGTAACACTGAAGCTTTCTTT. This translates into CASSRTRGSNTEAFF.

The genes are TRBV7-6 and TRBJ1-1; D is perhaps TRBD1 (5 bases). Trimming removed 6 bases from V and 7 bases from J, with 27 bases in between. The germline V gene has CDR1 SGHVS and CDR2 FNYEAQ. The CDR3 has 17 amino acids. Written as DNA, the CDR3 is TGTGCCAGCAGTTCCCCTTGGCGGGGGGTCGGACGTAATGAAGCTTTCTTT. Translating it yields CASSSPWRGVGRNEAFF.

The chain's CDR3 is CASSLTGDPSGNTIYF. CDR3 DNA sequence: TGCGCCAGCAGCTTAACAGGGGATCCCTCTGGAAACACCATATATTTT. This chain uses TRBV5-1 with TRBJ1-3; 7 bases agree with TRBD1. With 2 bases clipped from V and 0 bases from J, the junction kept 5 bases outside the gene matches. CDR3 size: 16 residues. The germline CDR1 and CDR2 sequences are SGHRS and YFSETQ.

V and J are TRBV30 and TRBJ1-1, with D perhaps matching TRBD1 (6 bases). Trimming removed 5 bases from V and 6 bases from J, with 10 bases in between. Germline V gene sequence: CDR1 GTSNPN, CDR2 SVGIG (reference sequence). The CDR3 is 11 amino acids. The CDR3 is CAWGGTAEAFF. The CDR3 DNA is TGTGCCTGGGGGGGCACAGCTGAAGCTTTCTTT.